This T cell receptor beta chain is drawn from a study of cytomegalovirus exposure and HLA in healthy donors. Study-wide points: Presence/absence analyses rested on an assumption that sequencing depth was roughly uniform across donors. Productive status was seen about 90% or about 30% of the time for most TCR beta V segments in an earlier analysis.

The study ran its PCR with 60 Vbeta and 13 Jbeta primers. Data came from immunoSEQ multiplex PCR; TCRdb stores just in-frame clones and leaves some out. The repertoire consists of under 200,000 clones, with around 73% occurring once and the leading ten covering approximately 5.6%. The germline V gene encodes CDR1 SEHNR and CDR2 FQNEAQ (reference sequence). V was clipped by 3 bases and J by 7 bases, with 12 bases between them. The length of the CDR3 is 13 residues. Concerning this clone: Its antigen is currently unknown.

The chain combines TRBV7-9 with TRBJ1-1, with a possible D match to TRBD1 (5 bases). The sample was PBMCs. The receptor's source is a woman younger than 35 in good health and CMV-seropositive. The CDR3 sequence is CASSFPQGFEAFF. DNA for the CDR3: TGTGCCAGCAGCTTTCCGCAGGGCTTTGAAGCTTTCTTT.